This is a list of T cell receptor beta chains from one sample in a study of STAT3 mutations in large granular lymphocyte leukemia. This table comes from immunoSEQ multiplex PCR, and its TCRdb copy is limited to in-frame clones, with some not included. The top ten clones hold 63% of a sample with thousands of clones, around 32% of them seen once. The sequenced sample was PBMCs. These receptors all stem from a human donor with T large granular lymphocyte leukemia. Some clones in this sample may be carry-over from other donors' samples. The CDR3 runs from the conserved cysteine through the conserved F or W. D genes are given only for firm matches. Clone size is stated in some rows and not others, as once, few, many or a class when expanded.

size: -
D: TRBD1
length: 16
J: TRBJ1-4
V: TRBV5-1
CDR3: CASSLVGTGDGEKLFF
DNA: TGCGCCAGCAGCTTGGTGGGGACAGGGGATGGTGAAAAACTGTTTTTT

size: few
D: -
length: 11
J: TRBJ2-7
V: TRBV30
CDR3: CAGRVSYEQYF
DNA: TGTGCCGGACGGGTATCCTACGAGCAGTACTTC

size: few
D: TRBD1
length: 14
J: TRBJ2-1
V: TRBV6-1
CDR3: CASSRQGITNEQFF
DNA: TGTGCCAGCAGTAGACAGGGAATTACTAATGAGCAGTTCTTC

size: -
D: TRBD1
length: 15
J: TRBJ1-4
V: TRBV4-3
CDR3: CASSPTGGLGEKLFF
DNA: TGCGCCAGCAGCCCGACAGGGGGATTGGGTGAAAAACTGTTTTTT

size: -
D: -
length: 13
J: TRBJ1-5
V: TRBV6-5
CDR3: CASRGSINQPQHF
DNA: TGTGCCAGCAGAGGGTCCATCAATCAGCCCCAGCATTTT

size: medium-sized
D: TRBD2
length: 15
J: TRBJ2-7
V: TRBV5-1
CDR3: CASSLSGGSSYEQYF
DNA: TGCGCCAGCAGCTTGTCCGGGGGGAGCTCCTACGAGCAGTACTTC

size: -
D: TRBD1
length: 16
J: TRBJ1-1
V: TRBV5-1
CDR3: CASRRSGQGMSTEAFF
DNA: TGCGCCAGCAGGAGATCGGGACAGGGGATGAGCACTGAAGCTTTCTTT

size: -
D: -
length: 13
J: TRBJ1-2
V: TRBV29-1
CDR3: CSGQGTPMEGYTF
DNA: TGCAGCGGGCAGGGGACTCCAATGGAGGGCTACACCTTC

size: -
D: -
length: 11
J: TRBJ1-2
V: TRBV23-1
CDR3: CASRRTFGYTF
DNA: TGCGCCAGCAGGCGGACCTTTGGCTACACCTTC

size: -
D: -
length: 12
J: TRBJ1-2
V: TRBV30
CDR3: CAWSLARVGYTF
DNA: TGTGCCTGGAGTCTAGCTCGTGTCGGCTACACCTTC

size: few
D: -
length: 14
J: TRBJ1-5
V: TRBV21-1
CDR3: CASLGEGTYQPQHF
DNA: TGTGCCAGCCTAGGGGAAGGGACGTATCAGCCCCAGCATTTT

size: -
D: -
length: 14
J: TRBJ1-2
V: TRBV7-2
CDR3: CASTPRSGRFGYTF
DNA: TGTGCCAGCACCCCGAGGTCAGGGAGGTTTGGCTACACCTTC

size: -
D: -
length: 14
J: TRBJ1-5
V: TRBV5-1
CDR3: CASPRKVANQPQHF
DNA: TGCGCCAGCCCACGCAAAGTGGCAAATCAGCCCCAGCATTTT

size: few
D: -
length: 11
J: TRBJ2-7
V: TRBV27
CDR3: CASRRGYEQYF
DNA: TGTGCCAGCAGGAGGGGCTACGAGCAGTACTTC

size: -
D: -
length: 15
J: TRBJ2-1
V: TRBV27
CDR3: CASTLTGTPDNEQFF
DNA: TGTGCCAGCACCCTGACAGGAACTCCTGACAATGAGCAGTTCTTC

size: once
D: -
length: 13
J: TRBJ1-1
V: TRBV29-1
CDR3: CSATTPMNTEAFF
DNA: TGCAGCGCGACGACCCCGATGAACACTGAAGCTTTCTTT

size: -
D: -
length: 12
J: TRBJ2-7
V: TRBV6-1
CDR3: CASSVLADEQYF
DNA: TGTGCCAGCAGTGTCCTTGCTGACGAGCAGTACTTC

size: -
D: TRBD1
length: 14
J: TRBJ1-5
V: TRBV29-1
CDR3: CSVSTGGGNQPQHF
DNA: TGCAGCGTTTCGACAGGGGGAGGAAATCAGCCCCAGCATTTT

size: -
D: -
length: 14
J: TRBJ2-7
V: TRBV2
CDR3: CASSESLAGYEQYF
DNA: TGTGCCAGCAGTGAAAGTCTAGCAGGCTACGAGCAGTACTTC

size: few
D: -
length: 12
J: TRBJ1-2
V: TRBV30
CDR3: CAWSRGRGSYTF
DNA: TGTGCCTGGAGTCGGGGTAGGGGTTCCTACACCTTC

size: -
D: -
length: 12
J: TRBJ1-5
V: TRBV5-4
CDR3: CASSLAQQPQHF
DNA: TGTGCCAGCAGCTTGGCGCAGCAGCCCCAGCATTTT

size: -
D: -
length: 13
J: TRBJ2-7
V: TRBV27
CDR3: CASSFAAAGEQYF
DNA: TGTGCCAGCAGTTTTGCGGCCGCAGGGGAGCAGTACTTC

size: few
D: TRBD1
length: 12
J: TRBJ2-7
V: TRBV29-1
CDR3: CRPTGALHEQYF
DNA: TGCAGGCCTACAGGGGCGCTCCACGAGCAGTACTTC

size: few
D: -
length: 18
J: TRBJ1-1
V: TRBV18
CDR3: CASSPPIYGEVQDTEAFF
DNA: TGTGCCAGCTCACCACCCATATATGGGGAGGTTCAGGACACTGAAGCTTTCTTT

size: -
D: -
length: 11
J: TRBJ1-2
V: TRBV5-1
CDR3: CASGEGNGYTF
DNA: TGCGCCAGCGGGGAAGGTAATGGCTACACCTTC

size: few
D: -
length: 13
J: TRBJ1-2
V: TRBV23-1
CDR3: CASSLGSNYGYTF
DNA: TGCGCCAGCAGTCTAGGGAGCAACTATGGCTACACCTTC

size: few
D: -
length: 15
J: TRBJ1-4
V: TRBV15
CDR3: CATSRARTVNGKLFF
DNA: TGTGCCACCAGCAGAGCTAGAACGGTGAACGGGAAACTGTTTTTT

size: medium-sized
D: -
length: 16
J: TRBJ1-2
V: TRBV5-1
CDR3: CASSLGAGVDGYGYTF
DNA: TGCGCCAGCAGCTTGGGGGCCGGGGTGGACGGCTATGGCTACACCTTC

size: -
D: -
length: 8
J: TRBJ2-1
V: TRBV29-1
CDR3: CSVSPFFF
DNA: TGCAGCGTTTCGCCGTTCTTCTTC

size: -
D: TRBD1
length: 17
J: TRBJ2-5
V: TRBV30
CDR3: CACSSGQGAVDTETQYF
DNA: TGTGCCTGCTCTTCCGGACAGGGGGCCGTGGATACGGAGACCCAGTACTTC

size: -
D: -
length: 12
J: TRBJ1-5
V: TRBV10-3
CDR3: CAISEEGQPQHF
DNA: TGTGCCATCAGTGAGGAGGGTCAGCCCCAGCATTTT

size: few
D: -
length: 12
J: TRBJ2-1
V: TRBV5-6
CDR3: CASSLMRYEQFF
DNA: TGTGCCAGCAGCTTGATGAGGTATGAGCAGTTCTTC